The 12 T cell receptor beta chains below come from one sample, sequenced in a study of blood T cell repertoires in COVID-19. Measured with immunoSEQ multiplex PCR; TCRdb has only the in-frame clones, and not every one. The table lists around 150,000 clones, over 70% of them singletons, with more than 7% in the top ten. The sequencing sample was made of peripheral blood. All receptors come from a woman of 80 years or more with active or convalescent COVID-19.

The CDR3 spells CASSPLEGGPREQYF. Here the CDR3 DNA reads TGTGCCAGCTCACCACTTGAAGGGGGACCAAGGGAGCAGTACTTC. The chain uses TRBV18 and TRBJ2-7; D perhaps matches TRBD1 (6 bases). This CDR3 region has 15 residues. V was clipped by 1 base and J by 7 bases, with 17 bases between them. CDR1 is KGHSH and CDR2 is LQKENI in the germline V gene.

V usage is TRBV5-5 and J usage is TRBJ1-2; 7 bases agree with TRBD1. The CDR3 consists of 13 residues. The germline V gene encodes CDR1 SGHKS and CDR2 YYEKEE (reference sequence). J lost 4 bases, V lost 4 bases, and 4 bases had no gene match. The CDR3 region is CASSPGDSYGYTF. In DNA form, the CDR3 reads TGTGCCAGCAGCCCGGGGGACAGCTATGGCTACACCTTC.

The J gene is TRBJ1-6, the V gene TRBV5-1; D ambiguous. V lost 0 bases and J lost 3, with 7 bases in between. CDR1 and CDR2 from the germline V gene are SGHRS and YFSETQ. This CDR3 is 15 amino acids long. Here the CDR3 DNA reads TGCGCCAGCAGCTTGGACGGTCGCTATAATTCACCCCTCCACTTT. Its protein product is CASSLDGRYNSPLHF. Full variable domain (missing parts from reference TRBV5-1 and TRBJ1-6): KAGVTQTPRYLIKTRGQQVTLSCSPISGHRSVSWYQQTPGQGLQFLFEYFSETQRNKGNFPGRFSGRQFSNSRSEMNVSTLELGDSALYLCASSLDGRYNSPLHFGNGTRLTVT.

This clone was seen more than once but under ten times. The V call is TRBV4-2, the J call TRBJ1-2; 8 positions agree with TRBD1. The germline CDR1 and CDR2 sequences are LGHNA and YNFKEQ. Trimming took 4 bases from V and 2 from J; bases not matched to a gene: 9. CDR3 length: 16 residues. CDR3: CASSLGGTGSNYGYTF. The CDR3 nucleotides are TGTGCCAGCAGCCTCGGAGGGACAGGATCAAACTATGGCTACACCTTC.

The chain uses TRBV19 and TRBJ1-2, with 11 bases matching TRBD1. The V gene end was trimmed by 8 bases and the J gene end by 9 bases; junction bases not matched to a gene: 11. In germline, CDR1 is LNHDA, CDR2 SQIVND (reference sequence). The CDR3 sequence is 14 residues long. CDR3 sequence: CASRGTGGERSYTF. DNA for the CDR3: TGTGCCAGTCGGGGGACAGGGGGGGAAAGGAGCTACACCTTC.

The rearrangement uses TRBV19 and TRBJ1-5, with D unclear. Per the germline V gene, CDR1 is LNHDA and CDR2 is SQIVND (reference sequence). V lost 4 bases and J 0 bases, leaving 13 bases between the germline ends. There are 16 residues in the CDR3. The CDR3 coding sequence is TGTGCCAGTAGTACGCAGGCGGGGATTAGCAATCAGCCCCAGCATTTT. The encoded protein is CASSTQAGISNQPQHF.

This clone was seen only a few times. The chain couples TRBV7-2 to TRBJ2-4; the match to TRBD2 covers 7 bases. Germline V gene sequence: CDR1 SGHTA, CDR2 FQGNSA. Trimming removed 7 bases from V and 3 bases from J; junction bases left unmatched: 9. The CDR3 extends over 15 amino acids. The CDR3 DNA reads TGTGCCAGCACCTTGGGAGGGATCGGCAAAAACATTCAGTACTTC. It yields the protein CASTLGGIGKNIQYF. Variable domain in full (rest from reference TRBV7-2 and TRBJ2-4): GAGVSQSPSNKVTEKGKDVELRCDPISGHTALYWYRQSLGQGLEFLIYFQGNSAPDKSGLPSDRFSAERTGGSVSTLTIQRTQQEDSAVYLCASTLGGIGKNIQYFGAGTRLSVL.

The genes are TRBV3-1 (or the pseudogene TRBV3-2) and TRBJ2-3, with D maybe TRBD2 (6 bases). Germline-derived CDR1 and CDR2 are LGHDT and YNNKEL (reference sequence). The CDR3 is 16 residues long. The ends were cut back, 1 base at V and 2 bases at J, with 13 bases in the middle. In DNA form, the CDR3 reads TGTGCCAGCAGCCAAGTCGGGGGAAAATTCACAGATACGCAGTATTTT. Protein product: CASSQVGGKFTDTQYF.

The chain uses TRBV5-6 and TRBJ2-4, with a weak D call TRBD1 (6 bases). Trimming removed 7 bases at V and 5 bases at J, with 10 bases between. Germline CDR1 reads SGHDT; CDR2 reads YYEEEE. The CDR3 loop spans 12 amino acids. CDR3 sequence reads: CASGGGQNIQYF. In DNA, the CDR3 is TGTGCCAGCGGTGGGGGCCAAAACATTCAGTACTTC.

The genes are TRBV5-5 and TRBJ1-5, with D possibly being TRBD1 (6 bases). CDR1 is SGHKS and CDR2 is YYEKEE in the germline V gene (reference sequence). There are 15 residues in the CDR3. Trimming left V 0 bases short and J 6 bases short, with 13 bases between. The DNA of the CDR3 is TGTGCCAGCAGCTTGGAACAGGGCTGGGGTCAGCCCCAGCATTTT. Protein: CASSLEQGWGQPQHF.

The chain combines TRBV19 with TRBJ1-6; 8 nucleotides agree with TRBD1. Trimming at V came to 3 bases and at J to 8 bases, leaving 3 bases not matched to a gene. CDR3 length: 14 amino acids. Germline V gene data show CDR1 as LNHDA and CDR2 as SQIVND (reference sequence). For the CDR3, the DNA is TGTGCCAGTAGTATCGGGACAGGACATTCACCCCTCCACTTT. As protein: CASSIGTGHSPLHF. The full variable domain, in which reference TRBV19 and TRBJ1-6 provide the parts outside the CDR3, is DGGITQSPKYLFRKEGQNVTLSCEQNLNHDAMYWYRQDPGQGLRLIYYSQIVNDFQKGDIAEGYSVSREKKESFPLTVTSAQKNPTAFYLCASSIGTGHSPLHFGNGTRLTVT.

This chain links TRBV5-1 with TRBJ1-6; 7 positions agree with TRBD1. The CDR3 extends over 16 amino acids. Trimming took 4 bases from V and 10 from J; bases not matched to a gene: 14. Looked up from germline, CDR1 is SGHRS and CDR2 is YFSETQ. This CDR3 reads CASSLRQGLSGSPLHF. For the CDR3, the DNA is TGCGCCAGCAGCCTCCGACAGGGCTTGTCGGGCTCACCCCTCCACTTT.